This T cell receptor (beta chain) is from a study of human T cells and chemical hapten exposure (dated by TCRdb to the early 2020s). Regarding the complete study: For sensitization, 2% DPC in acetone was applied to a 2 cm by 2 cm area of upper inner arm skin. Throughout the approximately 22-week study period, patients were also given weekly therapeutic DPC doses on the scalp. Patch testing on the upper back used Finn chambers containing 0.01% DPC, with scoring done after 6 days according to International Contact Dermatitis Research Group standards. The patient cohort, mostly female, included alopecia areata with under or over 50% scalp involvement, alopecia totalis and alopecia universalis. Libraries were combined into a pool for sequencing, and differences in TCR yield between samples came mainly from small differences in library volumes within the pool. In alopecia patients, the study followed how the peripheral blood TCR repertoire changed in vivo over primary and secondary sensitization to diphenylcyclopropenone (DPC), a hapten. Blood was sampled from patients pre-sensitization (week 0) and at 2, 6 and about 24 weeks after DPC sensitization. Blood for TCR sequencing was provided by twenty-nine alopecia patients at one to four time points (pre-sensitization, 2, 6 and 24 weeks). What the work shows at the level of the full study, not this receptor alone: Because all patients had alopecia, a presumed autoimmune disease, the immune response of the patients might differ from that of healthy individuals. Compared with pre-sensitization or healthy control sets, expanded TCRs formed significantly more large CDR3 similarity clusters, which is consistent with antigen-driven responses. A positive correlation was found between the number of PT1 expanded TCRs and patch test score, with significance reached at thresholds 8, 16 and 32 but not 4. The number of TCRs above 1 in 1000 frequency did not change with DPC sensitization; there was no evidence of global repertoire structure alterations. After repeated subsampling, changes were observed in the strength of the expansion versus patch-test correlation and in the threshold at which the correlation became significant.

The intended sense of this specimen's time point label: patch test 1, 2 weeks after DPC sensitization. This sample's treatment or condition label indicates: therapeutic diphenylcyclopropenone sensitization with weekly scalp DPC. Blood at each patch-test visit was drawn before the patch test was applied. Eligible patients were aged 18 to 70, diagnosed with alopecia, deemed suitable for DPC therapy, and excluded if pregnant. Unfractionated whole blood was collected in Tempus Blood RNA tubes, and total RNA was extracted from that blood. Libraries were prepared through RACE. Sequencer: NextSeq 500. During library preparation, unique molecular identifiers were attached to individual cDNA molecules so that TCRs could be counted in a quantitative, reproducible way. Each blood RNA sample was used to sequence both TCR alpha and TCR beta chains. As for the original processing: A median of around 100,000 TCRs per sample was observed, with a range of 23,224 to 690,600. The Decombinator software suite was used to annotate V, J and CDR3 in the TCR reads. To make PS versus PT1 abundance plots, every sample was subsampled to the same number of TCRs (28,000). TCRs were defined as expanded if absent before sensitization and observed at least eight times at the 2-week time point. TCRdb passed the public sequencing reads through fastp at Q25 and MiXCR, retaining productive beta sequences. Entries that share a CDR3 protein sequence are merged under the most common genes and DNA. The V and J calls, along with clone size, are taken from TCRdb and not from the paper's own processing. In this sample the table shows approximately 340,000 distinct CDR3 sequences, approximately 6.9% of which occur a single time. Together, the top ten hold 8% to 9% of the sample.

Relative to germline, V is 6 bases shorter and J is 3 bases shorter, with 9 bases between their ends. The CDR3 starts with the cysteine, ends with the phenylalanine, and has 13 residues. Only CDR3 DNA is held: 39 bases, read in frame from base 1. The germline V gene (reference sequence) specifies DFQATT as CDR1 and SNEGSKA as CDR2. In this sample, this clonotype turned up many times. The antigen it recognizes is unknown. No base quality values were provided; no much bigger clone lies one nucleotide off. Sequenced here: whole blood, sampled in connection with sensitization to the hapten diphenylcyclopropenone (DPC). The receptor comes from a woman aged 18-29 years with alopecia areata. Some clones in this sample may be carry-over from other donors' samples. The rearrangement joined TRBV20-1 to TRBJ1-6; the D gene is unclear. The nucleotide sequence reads TGCAGTGCGGCACTCCGCTATAATTCACCCCTCCACTTT. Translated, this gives CSAALRYNSPLHF.